This T cell receptor (beta chain) emerged from a study of blood T cells in healthy people across ages. Primers used in a second PCR of roughly 7 to 12 cycles were a sample-barcoded 5' primer and a J-beta primer mix. Each cDNA molecule carried a tag from a template-switch adaptor that contained 12 random nucleotides. One entry per CDR3 protein, called by TCRdb with MiXCR from the 5' RACE reads. The repertoire consists of roughly 680,000 distinct CDR3 sequences, with approximately 21% occurring once and the leading ten covering roughly 3.6%. The receptor was isolated from a man in his 70s in good health. The material sequenced was blood.

The CDR3 nucleotides read TGTGCCAGCAGCCTGCCGACAGGGGCTTATGGCTACACCTTC. It specifies CASSLPTGAYGYTF. V usage is TRBV6-6 and J usage is TRBJ1-2; 8 bases are shared with TRBD1. V gave up 6 bases and J gave up 5 bases; unmatched junction bases: 8. In germline, CDR1 is MNHNY, CDR2 SVGAGI (reference sequence). The CDR3 has 14 amino acids.